This T cell receptor (beta chain) originates from a study of human T cells and chemical hapten exposure. TCRdb re-called the RACE reads with MiXCR, one entry per CDR3 protein. The profile covers 270,000 or so distinct CDR3 sequences, with around 7.3% appearing a single time and roughly 1.2% taken by the ten largest. The time point denotes: pre-sensitization, week 0. The treatment is: therapeutic diphenylcyclopropenone sensitization with weekly scalp DPC. Trimming removed 6 bases from V and 5 bases from J; junction bases left unmatched: 5. Germline CDR1 DFQATT, CDR2 SNEGSKA (reference sequence). This CDR3 is built from 14 residues.

This clonotype originated in a man younger than 35 with alopecia areata. Some clones in this sample may be carry-over from other donors' samples. The sample in question was whole blood, obtained in connection with sensitization to the hapten diphenylcyclopropenone (DPC). The rearrangement links TRBV20-1 to TRBJ1-6, with 9 positions matching TRBD1. The CDR3 sequence: CSASGQGNNSPLHF. The CDR3 DNA sequence: TGCAGTGCCAGTGGACAGGGGAATAATTCACCCCTCCACTTT.